The 27 T cell receptor beta chains listed next were all sequenced from one sample in a study of T-cell reconstitution after alpha-beta-depleted transplantation in children. Library preparation (for TCRbeta) was performed with unique molecular identifiers. Each CDR3 protein gets one entry after TCRdb re-called the PCR reads with MiXCR. The table includes approximately 150,000 distinct CDR3 sequences, about 9% detected once. The input for sequencing was PBMCs, mostly from graft donor cells, taken 180 days after TCRalphabeta/CD19-depleted stem cell transplant. The receptors were gathered from a female patient aged 2-9 years who had a stem cell transplant for congenital amegakaryocytic thrombocytopenia, so the T cells may come from the graft donor.

The gene calls are TRBV6-5 and TRBJ2-4, with D possibly being TRBD1 (6 bases). The germline V gene encodes CDR1 MNHEY and CDR2 SVGAGI. The CDR3 extends over 14 amino acids. With 2 bases removed from V and 7 bases from J, the gap between germline ends came to 12 bases. In DNA, the CDR3 is TGTGCCAGCAGTTACCGGTCAGGGGTGAACATTCAGTACTTC. Translation gives CASSYRSGVNIQYF.

This clonotype was observed a few times. The CDR3 DNA reads as TGTGCCACCAGTGGGGTGGCAGATACGTACCAAGAGACCCAGTACTTC. This codes for CATSGVADTYQETQYF. This rearrangement joins TRBV24-1 to TRBJ2-5, with no clear D. The CDR3 is 16 amino acids. V dropped 5 bases and J dropped 0 bases, with 15 bases sitting between them. The V gene's germline CDR1 is KGHDR and CDR2 SFDVKD.

The chain links TRBV6-5 to TRBJ2-1; D is possibly TRBD1 or TRBD2 (5 bases each). V lost 1 base to trimming and J lost 0 bases, with 13 bases between them. The CDR3 contains 17 residues. Germline lookup yields CDR1 MNHEY and CDR2 SVGAGI. The CDR3 DNA sequence: TGTGCCAGCAGTTACTTGCCGGGACCCAGCTCCTACAATGAGCAGTTCTTC. This translates into CASSYLPGPSSYNEQFF.

Many counts were recorded for this clonotype. J is TRBJ1-1 and V is TRBV20-1; D is uncertain. The CDR3 consists of 12 residues. In germline, CDR1 is DFQATT, CDR2 SNEGSKA (reference sequence). The V gene lost 5 bases and the J gene lost 6 bases, with 13 bases spanning the gap. The CDR3 loop reads CSAGHERSEAFF. In nucleotides, the CDR3 is TGCAGTGCTGGCCACGAGAGGTCTGAAGCTTTCTTT.

The table lists this clonotype with many counts. The chain employs TRBV7-2 and TRBJ2-1, with D possibly TRBD1 on 5 matching bases. The CDR3 extends over 15 amino acids. The germline CDR1 and CDR2 sequences are SGHTA and FQGNSA. V was cut by 2 bases and J by 0 bases, with 8 bases left in between. CDR3 sequence (DNA): TGTGCCAGCAGCTTACAGGGCAGCTCCTACAATGAGCAGTTCTTC. Protein product: CASSLQGSSYNEQFF.

The chain recombines TRBV18 with TRBJ1-6; no clear D. V gave up 7 bases and J gave up 9 bases, with 10 bases separating them. The length of the CDR3 is 12 residues. Germline CDR1 reads KGHSH; CDR2 reads LQKENI. CDR3 DNA: TGTGCCAGCTTTACCCCGGGTTCACCCCTCCACTTT. Protein sequence: CASFTPGSPLHF.

The chain carries TRBV28 and TRBJ1-3; no definite D call. CDR3 size: 18 residues. Trimming took off 10 bases at V and 0 bases at J, with 25 bases between the two ends. Germline V gene data show CDR1 as MDHEN and CDR2 as SYDVKM. The CDR3 nucleotides are TGTGCCACCCACCTCGCCCCCGGGCAGTTCCACTCTGGAAACACCATATATTTT. Its protein product is CATHLAPGQFHSGNTIYF.

This clonotype came up many times. The chain joins TRBV5-1 to TRBJ2-6; no definite D call. The CDR3 sequence is 15 residues long. Germline V gene sequence: CDR1 SGHRS, CDR2 YFSETQ. V lost 1 base to trimming and J lost 0 bases, with 5 bases between them. The CDR3 sequence: CASSLIDSGANVLTF. The CDR3 nucleotides are TGCGCCAGCAGCTTGATAGACTCTGGGGCCAACGTCCTGACTTTC.

In its sample, this clonotype was seen many times. The chain has TRBV7-2 and TRBJ2-3; D remains unclear. Germline V gives CDR1 SGHTA, CDR2 FQGNSA. The germline V and J ends were trimmed by 0 bases and 6 bases, with 10 bases remaining between them. This CDR3 region has 14 residues. CDR3: CASSLALLADTQYF. CDR3 DNA: TGTGCCAGCAGCTTAGCGCTTTTGGCGGATACGCAGTATTTT. The variable domain in full, completed from reference TRBV7-2 and TRBJ2-3, reads GAGVSQSPSNKVTEKGKDVELRCDPISGHTALYWYRQSLGQGLEFLIYFQGNSAPDKSGLPSDRFSAERTGGSVSTLTIQRTQQEDSAVYLCASSLALLADTQYFGPGTRLTVL.

This clonotype has a count of ten or more. The chain has TRBV20-1 and TRBJ2-5; 7 bases align to TRBD2. The V and J ends lost 5 bases and 0 bases, in that order; junction bases with no gene match: 12. Germline V gene data show CDR1 as DFQATT and CDR2 as SNEGSKA (reference sequence). This CDR3 contains 16 residues. CDR3 coding DNA: TGCAGTGCTTCCCCCGGGAGGTGGGGTTACCAAGAGACCCAGTACTTC. Its protein product is CSASPGRWGYQETQYF.

This clonotype came up many times. The rearrangement links TRBV2 to TRBJ2-5, with D hard to call. CDR1 and CDR2 from the germline V gene are SNHLY and FYNNEI. V gave up 5 bases and J gave up 5 bases, with 3 bases separating them. The CDR3 runs 10 residues. CDR3 amino acids: CASSRETQYF. The CDR3 DNA sequence: TGTGCCAGCAGTAGGGAGACCCAGTACTTC.

This clonotype was observed at least ten times. The rearrangement uses TRBV28 and TRBJ1-5; a possible D gene is TRBD1 (6 bases). V was clipped by 7 bases and J by 1 base, with 11 bases between them. This CDR3 is 14 amino acids long. Germline V gene data show CDR1 as MDHEN and CDR2 as SYDVKM. The DNA for the CDR3 is TGTGCCAGCACCCCGAGGGGGAGCAATCAGCCCCAGCATTTT. It specifies CASTPRGSNQPQHF. Combining the CDR3 with reference TRBV28 and TRBJ1-5 gives the whole variable domain DVKVTQSSRYLVKRTGEKVFLECVQDMDHENMFWYRQDPGLGLRLIYFSYDVKMKEKGDIPEGYSVSREKKERFSLILESASTNQTSMYLCASTPRGSNQPQHFGDGTRLSIL.

This clonotype was seen a handful of times. V and J are TRBV28 and TRBJ2-7; D is possibly TRBD1 or TRBD2 (6 bases each). This CDR3 spans 16 amino acids. V was clipped by 5 bases and J by 1 base, with 18 bases between them. Germline V CDR1 and CDR2: MDHEN, SYDVKM. CDR3 DNA: TGTGCCAGCAGTCAAGCCGCGGGACAAAGATCCTACGAGCAGTACTTC. Its translation: CASSQAAGQRSYEQYF.

This clonotype appeared many times. CDR3 DNA: TGTGCCAGCAGTTACTCACCAGGGGCGAATCAGCCCCAGCATTTT. Its translation: CASSYSPGANQPQHF. The V call is TRBV6-5, the J call TRBJ1-5, with D perhaps TRBD1 (6 bases). This CDR3 is 15 amino acids long. Trimming left V 0 bases short and J 4 bases short, with 10 bases between. The germline CDR1 and CDR2 sequences are MNHEY and SVGAGI.

This clonotype was seen ten or more times. The V gene is TRBV9, the J gene TRBJ2-5; weak D call: TRBD2 (6 bases). V was pared by 1 base and J by 5 bases, with 12 bases between. The CDR3 spans 14 residues. Germline V gives CDR1 SGDLS, CDR2 YYNGEE. The CDR3 here is CASSVFGRMETQYF. The CDR3, as DNA: TGTGCCAGCAGCGTATTTGGGAGGATGGAGACCCAGTACTTC.

Worth noting for this clonotype: A read error may explain this, as a much larger clone is one base away. This rearrangement joins TRBV29-1 to TRBJ2-7, with a possible D match to TRBD2 (6 bases). The germline V gene encodes CDR1 SQVTM and CDR2 ANQGSEA. V dropped 5 bases and J dropped 6 bases, with 20 bases sitting between them. The CDR3 runs to 14 residues. The CDR3 reads CSVWSSEGILEQYF. The CDR3 coding sequence is TGCAGCGTTTGGTCCTCGGAGGGTATCCTCGAGCAGTACTTC.

This clonotype was detected ten times or more. This chain joins TRBV28 and TRBJ1-5; 7 positions match TRBD1. Unmatched junction bases numbered 10, after V lost 6 bases and J lost 2 bases. CDR3 length: 16 amino acids. Germline loops: CDR1 MDHEN, CDR2 SYDVKM. The CDR3 loop is CASSSSRGPRNQPQHF. CDR3 DNA: TGTGCCAGCAGCTCTAGTAGGGGGCCCCGCAATCAGCCCCAGCATTTT.

This clonotype was counted between two and nine times. V usage is TRBV24-1 and J usage is TRBJ1-1; 7 bases map to TRBD1. Germline CDR1 and CDR2: KGHDR and SFDVKD. J was trimmed by 2 bases and V by 10 bases; bases with no gene match: 6. The CDR3 is 13 amino acids. The CDR3 nucleotides are TGTGCCACACAGGGACAGATTAACACTGAAGCTTTCTTT. It codes for CATQGQINTEAFF.

About this clonotype itself: Compared with germline, one end of the junction differs, possibly owing to a read error. This rearrangement joins TRBV5-1 to TRBJ2-5; perhaps TRBD1 as D (5 bases). Germline V gene data show CDR1 as SGHRS and CDR2 as YFSETQ. The CDR3 consists of 15 residues. CDR3 amino acids: CASSLSTERGETEYF. CDR3 sequence (DNA): TGCGCCAGCAGCTTGTCGACAGAGCGCGGAGAGACCGAGTACTTC. Variable domain in full (rest from reference TRBV5-1 and TRBJ2-5): KAGVTQTPRYLIKTRGQQVTLSCSPISGHRSVSWYQQTPGQGLQFLFEYFSETQRNKGNFPGRFSGRQFSNSRSEMNVSTLELGDSALYLCASSLSTERGETEYFGPGTRLLVL.

This clonotype was counted many times. The V and J genes are TRBV12-3 or TRBV12-4 and TRBJ1-1, with no clear D. V dropped 4 bases and J dropped 0 bases, with 6 bases sitting between them. This CDR3 has 13 amino acids. The CDR3 protein is CASSSEMNTEAFF. The DNA for the CDR3 is TGTGCCAGCAGTTCGGAAATGAACACTGAAGCTTTCTTT.

This clonotype was counted a few times. This rearrangement joins TRBV12-3 or TRBV12-4 to TRBJ2-2; no clear D gene. Trimming stripped 4 bases from V and 7 bases from J, with 10 bases between. CDR3 size: 13 residues. The CDR3 loop is CASSSRRSGELFF. The CDR3 DNA reads TGTGCCAGCAGTTCGAGACGCAGCGGGGAGCTGTTTTTT.

This clonotype occurred a few times. The chain's CDR3 is CASSLSKRRTGELFF. For the CDR3, the DNA is TGTGCCAGCAGCTTATCCAAAAGAAGGACCGGGGAGCTGTTTTTT. The J gene is TRBJ2-2, the V gene TRBV11-1; D remains unclear. Germline V gene lookup returns CDR1 SGHAT and CDR2 FQDESV (reference sequence). Trimming removed 2 bases at V and 5 bases at J, with 12 bases between. The CDR3 is 15 residues long.

There are a few counts of this clonotype. This chain uses TRBV12-3 or TRBV12-4 with TRBJ2-3; D unresolved. Trimming cost V 3 bases and J 2 bases, with 18 bases left between them. The CDR3 consists of 17 residues. The CDR3 region has the DNA TGTGCCAGCAGTTTTGGTAGTAGGGCTGATTCCACAGATACGCAGTATTTT. Its protein product is CASSFGSRADSTDTQYF.

This clonotype was observed at least ten times. This chain connects TRBV20-1 to TRBJ1-2, with no clear D. This CDR3 is 15 amino acids long. Germline V gene lookup returns CDR1 DFQATT and CDR2 SNEGSKA (reference sequence). Trimming removed 0 bases at V and 3 bases at J, with 14 bases between. The CDR3 coding sequence is TGCAGTGCTAGAGATCAATTCCTCCGACACTATGGCTACACCTTC. As protein: CSARDQFLRHYGYTF.

This clonotype was observed many times. This chain links TRBV19 with TRBJ2-1; no reliable D call. The CDR3 extends over 12 amino acids. Trimming removed 1 base from V and 7 bases from J, with 5 bases in between. CDR1 is LNHDA, CDR2 SQIVND, per germline (reference sequence). The CDR3 region is CASSIAGNEQFF. In DNA form, the CDR3 reads TGTGCCAGTAGTATAGCTGGGAATGAGCAGTTCTTC.

This clonotype was observed a few times. The chain carries TRBV12-3 or TRBV12-4 and TRBJ2-2; D is possibly TRBD1 or TRBD2 (5 bases each). There are 16 residues in the CDR3. Trimming took off 3 bases at V and 2 bases at J, with 13 bases between the two ends. This CDR3 is CASSFWDRRNTGELFF. DNA of the CDR3: TGTGCCAGCAGTTTCTGGGACCGGCGAAACACCGGGGAGCTGTTTTTT.

Many counts were recorded for this clonotype. One junction end does not reproduce the germline sequence, and a read error may be involved. The chain is built from TRBV12-3 or TRBV12-4 and TRBJ2-5; D gene uncertain. CDR3 length equals 12 residues. The CDR3: CASSFQQGTQYF. In DNA form, the CDR3 reads TGTGCCAGCAGTTTTCAGCAAGGGACCCAGTACTTC.